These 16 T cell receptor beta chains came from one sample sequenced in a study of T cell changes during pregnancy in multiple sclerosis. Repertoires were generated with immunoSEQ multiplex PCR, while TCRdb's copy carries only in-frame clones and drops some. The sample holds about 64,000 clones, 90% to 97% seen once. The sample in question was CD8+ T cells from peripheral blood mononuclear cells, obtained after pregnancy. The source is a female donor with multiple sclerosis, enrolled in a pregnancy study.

Written as DNA, the CDR3 is TGTGCCAGCAGCTTCGTGGTAGATGGCTACACCTTC. Translating gives CASSFVVDGYTF. The genes are TRBV7-9 and TRBJ1-2; D gene uncertain. The CDR3 has 12 residues. The germline CDR1 and CDR2 sequences are SEHNR and FQNEAQ (reference sequence). Trimming removed 3 bases from V and 6 bases from J, with 8 bases in between.

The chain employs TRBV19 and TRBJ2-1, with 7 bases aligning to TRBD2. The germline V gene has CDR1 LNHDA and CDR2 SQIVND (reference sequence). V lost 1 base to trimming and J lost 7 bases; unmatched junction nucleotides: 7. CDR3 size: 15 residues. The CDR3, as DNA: TGTGCCAGTAGTATAGGGACTAGGGGAGAAAATGAGCAGTTCTTC. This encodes CASSIGTRGENEQFF. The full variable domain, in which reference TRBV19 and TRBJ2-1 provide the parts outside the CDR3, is DGGITQSPKYLFRKEGQNVTLSCEQNLNHDAMYWYRQDPGQGLRLIYYSQIVNDFQKGDIAEGYSVSREKKESFPLTVTSAQKNPTAFYLCASSIGTRGENEQFFGPGTRLTVL.

The DNA of the CDR3 is TGTGCCAGCAGCCTACAGGATTTTCACACTGAAGCTTTCTTT. Protein sequence: CASSLQDFHTEAFF. The gene calls are TRBV7-6 and TRBJ1-1; D possibly corresponds to TRBD1 (5 bases). The V gene lost 5 bases and the J gene lost 3 bases, with 13 bases spanning the gap. The CDR3 has 14 amino acids. Germline loops: CDR1 SGHVS, CDR2 FNYEAQ.

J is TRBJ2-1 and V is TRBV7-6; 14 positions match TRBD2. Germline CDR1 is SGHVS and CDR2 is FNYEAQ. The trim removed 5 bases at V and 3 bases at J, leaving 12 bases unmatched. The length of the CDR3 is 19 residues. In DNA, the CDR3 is TGTGCCAGCAGCGCAGTGGTTGGACTAGCGGGAGGAAACTACAATGAGCAGTTCTTC. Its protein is CASSAVVGLAGGNYNEQFF. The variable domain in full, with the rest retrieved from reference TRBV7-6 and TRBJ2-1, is GAGVSQSPRYKVTKRGQDVALRCDPISGHVSLYWYRQALGQGPEFLTYFNYEAQQDKSGLPNDRFSAERPEGSISTLTIQRTEQRDSAMYRCASSAVVGLAGGNYNEQFFGPGTRLTVL.

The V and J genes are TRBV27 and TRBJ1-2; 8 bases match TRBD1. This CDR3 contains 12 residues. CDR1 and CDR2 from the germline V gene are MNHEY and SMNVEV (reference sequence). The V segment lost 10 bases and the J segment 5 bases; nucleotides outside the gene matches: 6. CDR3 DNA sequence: TGTGCCACCTGGACAGGGCAGTATGGCTACACCTTC. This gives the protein CATWTGQYGYTF.

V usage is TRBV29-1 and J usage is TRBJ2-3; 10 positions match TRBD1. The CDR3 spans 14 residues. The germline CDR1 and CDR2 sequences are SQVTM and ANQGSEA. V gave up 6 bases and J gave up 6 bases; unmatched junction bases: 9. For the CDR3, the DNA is TGCAGCGTGGCCGGGACAGGGGAGGGGGATACGCAGTATTTT. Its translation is CSVAGTGEGDTQYF.

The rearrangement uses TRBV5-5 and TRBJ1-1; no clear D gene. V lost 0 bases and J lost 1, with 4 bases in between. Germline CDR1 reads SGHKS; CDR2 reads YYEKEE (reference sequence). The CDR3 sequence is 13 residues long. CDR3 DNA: TGTGCCAGCAGCTTGGGGGCGAACACTGAAGCTTTCTTT. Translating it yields CASSLGANTEAFF.

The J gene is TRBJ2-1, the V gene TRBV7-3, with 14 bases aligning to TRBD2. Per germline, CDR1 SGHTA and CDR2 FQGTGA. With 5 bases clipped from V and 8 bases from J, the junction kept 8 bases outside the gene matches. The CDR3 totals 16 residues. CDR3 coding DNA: TGTGCCAGCAGCCCGGGGACTAGCGGGAGTTTTCATGAGCAGTTCTTC. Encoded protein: CASSPGTSGSFHEQFF.

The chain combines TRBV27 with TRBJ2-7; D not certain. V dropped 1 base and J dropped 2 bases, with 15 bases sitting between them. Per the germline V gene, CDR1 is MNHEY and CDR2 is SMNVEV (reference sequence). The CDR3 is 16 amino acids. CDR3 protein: CASSLLWQFSPYEQYF. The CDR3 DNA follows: TGTGCCAGCAGTTTATTGTGGCAGTTTAGCCCCTACGAGCAGTACTTC.

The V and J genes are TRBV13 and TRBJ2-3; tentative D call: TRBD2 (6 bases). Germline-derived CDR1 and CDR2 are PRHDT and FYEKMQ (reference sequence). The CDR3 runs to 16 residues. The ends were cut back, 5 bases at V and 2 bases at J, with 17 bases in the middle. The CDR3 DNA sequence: TGTGCCAGCAGCGGAGGCCCGGGAGATATCACAGATACGCAGTATTTT. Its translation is CASSGGPGDITDTQYF.

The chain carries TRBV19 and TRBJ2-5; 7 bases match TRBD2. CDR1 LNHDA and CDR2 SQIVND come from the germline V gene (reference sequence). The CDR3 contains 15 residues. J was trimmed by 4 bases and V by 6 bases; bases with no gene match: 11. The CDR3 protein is CASRASSGIAETQYF. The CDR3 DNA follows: TGTGCCAGTAGGGCCTCCAGCGGGATCGCAGAGACCCAGTACTTC. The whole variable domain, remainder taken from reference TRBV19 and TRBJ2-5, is DGGITQSPKYLFRKEGQNVTLSCEQNLNHDAMYWYRQDPGQGLRLIYYSQIVNDFQKGDIAEGYSVSREKKESFPLTVTSAQKNPTAFYLCASRASSGIAETQYFGPGTRLLVL.

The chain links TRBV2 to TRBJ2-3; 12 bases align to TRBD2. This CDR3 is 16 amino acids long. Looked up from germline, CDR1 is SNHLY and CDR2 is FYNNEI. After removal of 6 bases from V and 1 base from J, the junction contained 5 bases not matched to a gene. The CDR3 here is CASSRGTSGRTDTQYF. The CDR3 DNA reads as TGTGCCAGCAGCCGTGGGACTAGCGGGCGCACAGATACGCAGTATTTT.

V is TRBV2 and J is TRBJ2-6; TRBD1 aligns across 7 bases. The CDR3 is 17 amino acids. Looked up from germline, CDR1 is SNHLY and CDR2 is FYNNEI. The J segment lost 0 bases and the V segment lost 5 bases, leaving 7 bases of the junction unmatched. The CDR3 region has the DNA TGTGCCAGCAGTTCCGGGACAGCGAGCTCTGGGGCCAACGTCCTGACTTTC. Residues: CASSSGTASSGANVLTF.

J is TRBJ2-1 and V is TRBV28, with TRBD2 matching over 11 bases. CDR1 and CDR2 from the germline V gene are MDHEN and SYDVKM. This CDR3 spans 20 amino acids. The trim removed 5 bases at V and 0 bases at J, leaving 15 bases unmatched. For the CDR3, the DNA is TGTGCCAGCAGTGATTGGTTTTCGACTAGCGGGAATAGCTCCTACAATGAGCAGTTCTTC. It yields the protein CASSDWFSTSGNSSYNEQFF.

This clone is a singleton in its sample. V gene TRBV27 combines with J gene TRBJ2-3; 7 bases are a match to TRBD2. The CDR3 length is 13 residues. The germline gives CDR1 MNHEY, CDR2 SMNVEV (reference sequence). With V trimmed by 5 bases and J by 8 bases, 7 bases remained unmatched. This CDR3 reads CASSSGVEGTQYF. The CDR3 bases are TGTGCCAGCAGTAGCGGGGTGGAGGGTACGCAGTATTTT.

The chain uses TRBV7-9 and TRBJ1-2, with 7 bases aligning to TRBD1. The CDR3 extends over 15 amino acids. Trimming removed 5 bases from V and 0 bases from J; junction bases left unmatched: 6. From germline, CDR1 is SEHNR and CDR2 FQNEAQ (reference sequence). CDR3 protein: CASSPPGQPNYGYTF. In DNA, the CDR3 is TGTGCCAGCAGCCCCCCGGGACAGCCTAACTATGGCTACACCTTC.